This TCR beta chain was observed in a study of CD8 T cells in Susac syndrome. Whole-study findings and limits: Clonal expansion of CD8+ cells in Susac peaked in TEMRA cells (and in active patients).

Between the trimmed V and J ends, which lost 0 bases and 0 bases, there was a span of 5 bases. Per the germline V gene, CDR1 is SQVTM and CDR2 is ANQGSEA. This CDR3 has 14 amino acids. Reverse transcription used roughly 0.45 to 1 ug RNA and random hexamers. TCRdb re-analysed the immunoSEQ multiplex PCR reads in MiXCR, keeping a single row per CDR3 protein. The sample holds roughly 84,000 distinct CDR3 sequences, about 96% seen once. As for this clonotype: The antigen remains undetermined.

V gene TRBV29-1 combines with J gene TRBJ2-2; D gene ambiguous. This TCR derives from a human donor with Susac syndrome. What was sequenced was CD8+ T cells from PBMCs. The CDR3 is CSVEDTSNTGELFF. The CDR3 DNA follows: TGCAGCGTTGAAGATACGTCGAACACCGGGGAGCTGTTTTTT.